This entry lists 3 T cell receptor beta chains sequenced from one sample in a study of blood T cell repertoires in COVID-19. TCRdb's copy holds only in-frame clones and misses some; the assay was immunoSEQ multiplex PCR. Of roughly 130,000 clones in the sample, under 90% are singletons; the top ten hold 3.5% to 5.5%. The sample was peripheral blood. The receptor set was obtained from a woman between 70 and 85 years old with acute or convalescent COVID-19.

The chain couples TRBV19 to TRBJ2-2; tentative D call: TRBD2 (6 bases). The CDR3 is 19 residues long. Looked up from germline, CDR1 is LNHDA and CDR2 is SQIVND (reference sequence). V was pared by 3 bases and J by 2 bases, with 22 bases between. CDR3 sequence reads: CASSIMGPVIAENTGELFF. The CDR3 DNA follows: TGTGCCAGTAGTATTATGGGACCGGTGATAGCGGAAAACACCGGGGAGCTGTTTTTT.

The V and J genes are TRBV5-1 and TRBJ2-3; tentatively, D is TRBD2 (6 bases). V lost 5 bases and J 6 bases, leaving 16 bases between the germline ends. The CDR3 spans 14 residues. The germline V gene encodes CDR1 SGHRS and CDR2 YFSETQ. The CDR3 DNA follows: TGCGCCAGCAGAAGGGGCGGGACTCGGGATACGCAGTATTTT. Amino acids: CASRRGGTRDTQYF.

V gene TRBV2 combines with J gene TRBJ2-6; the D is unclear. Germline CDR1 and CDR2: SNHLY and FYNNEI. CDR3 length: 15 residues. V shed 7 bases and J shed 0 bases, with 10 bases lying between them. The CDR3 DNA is TGTGCCAGCAATTCAGGAAGCTCTGGGGCCAACGTCCTGACTTTC. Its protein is CASNSGSSGANVLTF.